This T cell receptor beta chain was retrieved from a study of cytomegalovirus exposure and HLA in healthy donors. Whole-study results and caveats: It was reported that the classifier diagnosed cytomegalovirus status with high specificity and sensitivity in both the original and validation cohorts. CMV antigen specificity was confirmed in vitro for a few CMV-associated chains.

Trimming took off 3 bases at V and 2 bases at J, with 17 bases between the two ends. The CDR3 runs to 17 residues. Germline V CDR1 and CDR2: SGHTA, FQGNSA. Concerning this clone itself: The antigen is unknown.

Assay used: immunoSEQ multiplex PCR; TCRdb lists only in-frame clones, some missing. The top ten hold around 3.1% of the sample, which has some 260,000 clones, around 91% seen once. The sequenced sample was PBMCs. The TCR comes from a woman aged 25 to 39 in good health and CMV-seronegative. This sequence joins TRBV7-2 and TRBJ2-4, with D possibly matching TRBD2 (5 bases). The CDR3 protein is CASSFEGLAGTKNIQYF. CDR3 in DNA: TGTGCCAGCAGCTTCGAAGGTCTAGCCGGGACCAAAAACATTCAGTACTTC.